This T cell receptor (beta chain) emerged from a study of cytomegalovirus exposure and HLA in healthy donors. This clone appeared once. What it binds is not known. The study, taken as a whole, reports: A missense variant in DCLRE1C was later tied to TCR beta V- and J-gene trimming.

The PCR was carried out with 60 Vbeta primers and 13 Jbeta primers. Repertoires were generated with immunoSEQ multiplex PCR, while TCRdb's copy carries only in-frame clones and drops some. This table holds approximately 250,000 clones, 70% to 90% found once. The sample comprised PBMCs. This clonotype was sampled from a girl between 2 and 10 years old in good health and CMV-seronegative.

CDR3 DNA: TGTGCCAGCAGCGTAGACTTAGGGACAAGGCCCTACGAGCAGTACTTC. Its protein product is CASSVDLGTRPYEQYF. The rearrangement uses TRBV9 and TRBJ2-7; D is possibly TRBD1 (6 bases). Per the germline V gene, CDR1 is SGDLS and CDR2 is YYNGEE. This CDR3 region has 16 residues. V shed 0 bases and J shed 2 bases, with 15 bases lying between them. The full variable domain, in which reference TRBV9 and TRBJ2-7 provide the parts outside the CDR3, is DSGVTQTPKHLITATGQRVTLRCSPRSGDLSVYWYQQSLDQGLQFLIQYYNGEERAKGNILERFSAQQFPDLHSELNLSSLELGDSALYFCASSVDLGTRPYEQYFGPGTRLTVT.